Listed here are 19 T cell receptor beta chains from one sample, sequenced in a study of T cells in Graves' hyperthyroidism and ophthalmopathy. Template material for amplifying TCR beta CDR3 regions consisted of RNA transcripts. HTBI primers were employed in a first-round RT-PCR of the TCR CDR3. TCRdb reanalysed the multiplex PCR reads using MiXCR and keeps one entry per CDR3 protein. The sample lists 550,000 to 700,000 distinct CDR3 sequences; over 12% were seen once. The specimen was blood. These receptors were collected from a woman aged 40 to 50 with Graves' ophthalmopathy.

This clonotype was counted between two and nine times. The chain joins TRBV7-8 to TRBJ2-5; 7 bases line up with TRBD2. V shed 4 bases and J 2 bases; nucleotides not matched to a gene: 7. CDR1 is SGHVS, CDR2 FQNEAQ, per germline. The CDR3 extends over 15 amino acids. DNA of the CDR3: TGTGCCAGCAGCTCGGGAGGAGGGAGTCAAGAGACCCAGTACTTC. Its protein is CASSSGGGSQETQYF.

This sequence joins TRBV6-1 and TRBJ1-5, with 7 bases aligning to TRBD1. From germline, CDR1 is MNHNS and CDR2 SASEGT. There are 16 residues in the CDR3. Trimming took 7 bases from V and 2 from J; bases not matched to a gene: 11. The CDR3 DNA follows: TGTGCCAGCACCATGACCAGACAGGGTGGCAATCAGCCCCAGCATTTT. It is translated as CASTMTRQGGNQPQHF.

The chain is built from TRBV29-1 and TRBJ2-5, with 7 positions matching TRBD1. Per germline, CDR1 SQVTM and CDR2 ANQGSEA. The J segment lost 3 bases and the V segment lost 7 bases, leaving 8 bases of the junction unmatched. The length of the CDR3 is 13 residues. CDR3 in DNA: TGCAGCGGGACGGGACAGTTTGAAGAGACCCAGTACTTC. This codes for CSGTGQFEETQYF.

The chain links TRBV19 to TRBJ1-1; 7 nucleotides agree with TRBD1. The CDR3 runs 15 residues. J was trimmed by 1 base and V by 4 bases; bases with no gene match: 6. Germline values: CDR1 LNHDA, CDR2 SQIVND (reference sequence). DNA of the CDR3: TGTGCCAGTAGTAACAGGGGCGGAAGGAACACTGAAGCTTTCTTT. Its protein product is CASSNRGGRNTEAFF. The full variable domain, completed using reference TRBV19 and TRBJ1-1, is DGGITQSPKYLFRKEGQNVTLSCEQNLNHDAMYWYRQDPGQGLRLIYYSQIVNDFQKGDIAEGYSVSREKKESFPLTVTSAQKNPTAFYLCASSNRGGRNTEAFFGQGTRLTVV.

The chain uses TRBV25-1 and TRBJ1-2, with D unclear. Trimming shortened V by 7 bases and J by 6 bases, and 15 bases separated the two germline ends. The CDR3 covers 13 residues. Germline V gene data show CDR1 as MGHDK and CDR2 as SYGVNS. The CDR3 region is CASKGQEVHGYTF. In DNA, the CDR3 is TGTGCCAGCAAAGGGCAGGAGGTCCATGGCTACACCTTC.

The CDR3 protein is CASSQSTTGLAQTGELFF. The CDR3 DNA is TGCGCCAGCAGCCAGTCGACAACGGGACTAGCGCAAACCGGGGAGCTGTTTTTT. The rearrangement links TRBV4-1 to TRBJ2-2; TRBD2 aligns across 10 bases. Germline V gene lookup returns CDR1 MGHRA and CDR2 YSYEKL. After removal of 3 bases from V and 5 bases from J, the junction contained 12 bases not matched to a gene. This CDR3 spans 18 amino acids.

This sequence joins TRBV15 and TRBJ2-7, with 11 bases lining up with TRBD1. The CDR3 extends over 15 amino acids. From germline, CDR1 is LNHNV and CDR2 YYDKDF (reference sequence). The V and J ends lost 3 bases and 5 bases, in that order; junction bases with no gene match: 6. CDR3 nucleotides: TGTGCCACCAGCAGTAACCCGGGACAGGGGGACGAGCAGTACTTC. Translating gives CATSSNPGQGDEQYF.

The J gene is TRBJ1-1, the V gene TRBV28, with D possibly TRBD1 on 5 matching bases. The ends were cut back, 3 bases at V and 6 bases at J, with 14 bases in the middle. The germline gives CDR1 MDHEN, CDR2 SYDVKM. The CDR3 totals 14 residues. The CDR3 bases are TGTGCCAGCAGTTTCCGGGGGGTAAGCGCTGAAGCTTTCTTT. Amino acid sequence: CASSFRGVSAEAFF. Combining the CDR3 with reference TRBV28 and TRBJ1-1 gives the whole variable domain DVKVTQSSRYLVKRTGEKVFLECVQDMDHENMFWYRQDPGLGLRLIYFSYDVKMKEKGDIPEGYSVSREKKERFSLILESASTNQTSMYLCASSFRGVSAEAFFGQGTRLTVV.

This clonotype was seen at least ten times. The chain joins TRBV6-2 or TRBV6-3 to TRBJ1-1; possibly TRBD1 for D (6 bases). The CDR3 has 12 amino acids. Trimming pared 7 bases from V and 7 bases from J, leaving 13 bases between. Germline V CDR1 and CDR2: MNHEY, SVGEGT. CDR3 protein: CASTGGRIEAFF. The CDR3 coding sequence is TGTGCCAGCACCGGGGGGCGCATTGAAGCTTTCTTT.

In its sample, this clonotype was seen a few times. The rearrangement uses TRBV28 and TRBJ2-7, with D possibly called TRBD1 or TRBD2 (5 bases each). CDR1 is MDHEN, CDR2 SYDVKM, per germline. V was pared by 8 bases and J by 2 bases, with 19 bases between. This CDR3 region has 15 residues. Written as DNA, the CDR3 is TGTGCCAGCCTTACTTCCGGGACGGCCCCCTACGAGCAGTACTTC. It specifies CASLTSGTAPYEQYF.

This clonotype came up many times. The rearrangement links TRBV7-9 to TRBJ2-5, with D perhaps TRBD2 (5 bases). Trimming took 5 bases from V and 0 from J, leaving 25 bases between them. CDR1 SEHNR and CDR2 FQNEAQ come from the germline V gene (reference sequence). This CDR3 has 19 residues. The CDR3 is CASSPPRVLVYGNQETQYF. In nucleotides, the CDR3 is TGTGCCAGCAGCCCCCCGCGGGTCCTAGTCTACGGAAACCAAGAGACCCAGTACTTC.

This clonotype was counted at least ten times. A junction end diverges from the germline sequence, so it may reflect a read error. The genes are TRBV2 and TRBJ2-1; D is unresolved. The germline V gene has CDR1 SNHLY and CDR2 FYNNEI. CDR3 length equals 11 residues. In DNA form, the CDR3 reads TGTGCCAGCAGTGAAGTTATCGGCCCTCACTTC. It codes for CASSEVIGPHF.

Of note for this clonotype: A junction boundary mismatches the germline segment, possibly from a read error. The chain combines TRBV7-9 with TRBJ2-2, with TRBD2 as a possible D gene (5 bases). Germline V gene sequence: CDR1 SEHNR, CDR2 FQNEAQ (reference sequence). The CDR3 is 13 residues long. The CDR3 DNA sequence: TGTGCCAGCACCTTACTAGATTCCGGGGAGCTGTTTTTT. This gives the protein CASTLLDSGELFF.

At least ten counts were recorded for this clonotype. The chain couples TRBV30 to TRBJ2-7, with 11 bases lining up with TRBD2. Germline V lookup: CDR1 GTSNPN, CDR2 SVGIG (reference sequence). There are 14 residues in the CDR3. The trim removed 2 bases at V and 5 bases at J, leaving 5 bases unmatched. CDR3 DNA: TGTGCCTGGAGTATAGCGGGAGGGAGCAACGAGCAGTACTTC. Translating it yields CAWSIAGGSNEQYF. Based on the CDR3 plus reference TRBV30 and TRBJ2-7, the full variable domain is SQTIHQWPATLVQPVGSPLSLECTVEGTSNPNLYWYRQAAGRGLQLLFYSVGIGQISSEVPQNLSASRPQDRQFILSSKKLLLSDSGFYLCAWSIAGGSNEQYFGPGTRLTVT.

Only a few counts were recorded for this clonotype. This rearrangement joins TRBV20-1 to TRBJ2-7; D may be TRBD1 (5 bases). The CDR3 has 15 amino acids. V lost 0 bases to trimming and J lost 2 bases, with 14 bases between them. Germline CDR1 DFQATT, CDR2 SNEGSKA (reference sequence). CDR3 sequence: CSARDARGFAYEQYF. CDR3 nucleotide sequence: TGCAGTGCTAGAGATGCTAGGGGTTTCGCCTACGAGCAGTACTTC.

There are many counts of this clonotype. This chain links TRBV24-1 with TRBJ2-7; D may be TRBD1 (6 bases). Trimming shortened V by 3 bases and J by 5 bases, and 13 bases separated the two germline ends. CDR1 is KGHDR, CDR2 SFDVKD, per germline. This CDR3 comprises 14 residues. CDR3 amino acids: CATSDPGRGNEQYF. CDR3 nucleotides: TGTGCCACCAGTGATCCGGGCAGGGGCAACGAGCAGTACTTC.

The chain employs TRBV18 and TRBJ1-1; D not resolved. Between the trimmed V and J ends, which lost 6 bases and 6 bases, there was a span of 17 bases. CDR3 length equals 14 residues. Germline CDR1 reads KGHSH; CDR2 reads LQKENI. CDR3 sequence reads: CASSRGTSASEAFF. In nucleotides, the CDR3 is TGTGCCAGCTCTCGGGGAACATCGGCCTCTGAAGCTTTCTTT.

There are many counts of this clonotype. The chain employs TRBV12-3 or TRBV12-4 and TRBJ2-7, with 8 bases identical to TRBD2. V shed 6 bases, J shed 3 bases, and the junction held 4 bases outside the gene matches. The CDR3 extends over 13 amino acids. The CDR3 DNA reads as TGTGCCAGCAGGGTAGCGGGAAGCTACGAGCAGTACTTC. The encoded protein is CASRVAGSYEQYF.

This rearrangement joins TRBV4-2 to TRBJ2-7; TRBD1 matches at 10 bases. From germline, CDR1 is LGHNA and CDR2 YNFKEQ. Trimming at V came to 4 bases and at J to 3 bases, leaving 6 bases not matched to a gene. CDR3 size: 15 residues. The CDR3 DNA sequence: TGTGCCAGCAGCCCGGGACAGGGGATGGTCTACGAGCAGTACTTC. It encodes CASSPGQGMVYEQYF.